This T cell receptor (beta chain) is from a study of T-cell reconstitution after alpha-beta-depleted transplantation in children. Notes on the study in general: Diversity of TCRbeta at day 60 was high in some patients, arising from surviving recipient T cells and thymic progenitors. One year post-transplant, T-cell counts and diversity were largely derived from T cells produced anew. Two months or so post-transplant, alpha-beta T cells reportedly derived from several hundred expanded graft clones.

Unique molecular identifiers were incorporated when the TCRbeta library was constructed. TCRdb re-derived calls from the PCR reads in MiXCR, one entry per CDR3 protein. The repertoire holds some 550,000 distinct CDR3 sequences, about 21% seen once, with less than 15% in the top ten. This clonotype was seen at least ten times. Its matching antigen is unknown. The CDR3 spans 13 residues. V was trimmed by 3 bases and J by 0 bases, leaving 7 bases between them. Germline CDR1 is DFQATT and CDR2 is SNEGSKA (reference sequence). The chain employs TRBV20-1 and TRBJ2-3; D is uncertain. The TCR comes from a boy under two years old who had a stem cell transplant for acute myeloid leukemia, so the T cells may come from the graft donor. Sequenced material: PBMCs, mostly from graft donor cells, taken 360 days after TCRalphabeta/CD19-depleted stem cell transplant. CDR3 region: CSASDTSTDTQYF. CDR3 coding DNA: TGCAGTGCTAGCGATACGAGCACAGATACGCAGTATTTT.